This TCR beta chain was profiled in a study of memory CD4+ T cells and cytomegalovirus serostatus. Study-wide background: Donors were healthy Belgian adults, 10 or so CMV seropositive and around 24 seronegative.

Study conclusions and caveats: CD4+ memory repertoires contained about two fifths of the 164 reported CMV TCRbeta sequences.

Per the original methods: Out-of-frame sequences were removed, leaving 2 million to 2.5 million distinct TCRbeta sequences. Produced via immunoSEQ multiplex PCR; TCRdb's table is partial and in-frame only. V, J and clone size were drawn from that table, and D and trimming were deduced from the DNA. The sample includes under 55,000 clones, 83% seen only once; the top ten take about 2.1%. Single viable CD3+CD4+CD8-CD45RO+ cells were sorted as the memory CD4+ T cells. In this sample, this clone turned up once. Its antigen is still unknown. The length of the CDR3 is 14 residues. Germline V gives CDR1 LNHDA, CDR2 SQIVND (reference sequence). Trimming cost V 3 bases and J 2 bases, with 11 bases left between them.

The genes are TRBV19 and TRBJ2-7; D is undetermined. What was sequenced was memory CD4+ T cells from blood. The TCR sequence derives from an adult in good health and CMV-seropositive. This chain's CDR3 is CASSIGPATYEQYF. For the CDR3, the DNA is TGTGCCAGTAGTATCGGTCCCGCCACCTACGAGCAGTACTTC.